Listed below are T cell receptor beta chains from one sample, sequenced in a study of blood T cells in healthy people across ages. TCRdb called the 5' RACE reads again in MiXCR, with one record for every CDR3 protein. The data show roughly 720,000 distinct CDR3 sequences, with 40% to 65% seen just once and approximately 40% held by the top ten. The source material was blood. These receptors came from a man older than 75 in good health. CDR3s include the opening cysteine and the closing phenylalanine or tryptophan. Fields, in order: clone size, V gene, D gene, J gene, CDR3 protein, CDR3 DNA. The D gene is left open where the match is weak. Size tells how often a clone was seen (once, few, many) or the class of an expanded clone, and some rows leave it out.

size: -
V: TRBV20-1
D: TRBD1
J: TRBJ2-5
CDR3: CSARARQGPKKETQYF
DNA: TGCAGTGCTAGAGCGCGACAGGGGCCGAAGAAAGAGACCCAGTACTTC

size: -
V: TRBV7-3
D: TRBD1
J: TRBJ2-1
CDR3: CASSLSPQGALNEQFF
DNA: TGTGCCAGCAGCTTGAGTCCGCAGGGGGCGCTGAATGAGCAGTTCTTC

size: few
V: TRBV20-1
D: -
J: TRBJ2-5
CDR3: CSVVGPETQYF
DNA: TGCAGTGTGGTAGGGCCAGAGACCCAGTACTTC

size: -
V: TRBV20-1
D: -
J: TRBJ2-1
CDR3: CSASSWERRWDEQFF
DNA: TGCAGTGCTAGCTCTTGGGAGCGGAGGTGGGATGAGCAGTTCTTC

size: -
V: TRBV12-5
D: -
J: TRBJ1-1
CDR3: CASAPFGGKGAFF
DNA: TGTGCTAGTGCCCCCTTTGGGGGTAAGGGAGCTTTCTTT

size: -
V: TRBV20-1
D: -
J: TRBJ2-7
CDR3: CSARGDGRSSYEQYF
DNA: TGCAGTGCTAGAGGGGACGGCCGGAGCTCCTACGAGCAGTACTTC

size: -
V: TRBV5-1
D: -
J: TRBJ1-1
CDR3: CASSLAQGETEAFF
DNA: TGCGCCAGCAGCTTGGCCCAGGGCGAAACTGAAGCTTTCTTT

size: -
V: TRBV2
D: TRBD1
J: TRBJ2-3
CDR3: CASSWDRESTDAQYF
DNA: TGTGCCAGCAGCTGGGACAGGGAGAGCACAGATGCGCAGTATTTT

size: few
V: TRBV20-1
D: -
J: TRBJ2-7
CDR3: CSATTDYPYSYEQYF
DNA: TGCAGTGCCACTACCGACTATCCGTACTCCTACGAGCAGTACTTC

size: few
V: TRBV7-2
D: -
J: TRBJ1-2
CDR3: CASSLLRGTARANYGYTF
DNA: TGTGCCAGCAGCTTGCTTAGGGGGACTGCAAGAGCTAACTATGGCTACACCTTC

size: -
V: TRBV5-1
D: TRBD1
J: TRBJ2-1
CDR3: CASSLEGTGLYPKFF
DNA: TGCGCCAGCAGCTTGGAGGGGACAGGGCTTTACCCGAAGTTCTTC

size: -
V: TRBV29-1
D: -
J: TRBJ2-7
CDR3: CSVEEADPYEQYF
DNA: TGCAGCGTTGAAGAGGCTGATCCCTACGAGCAGTACTTC

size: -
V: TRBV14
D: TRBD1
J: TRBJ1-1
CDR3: CASSPGTGGIAFF
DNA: TGTGCCAGCAGCCCCGGGACAGGGGGCATTGCTTTCTTT

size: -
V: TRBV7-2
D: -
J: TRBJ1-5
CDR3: CASSFSGLNQPQHF
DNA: TGTGCCAGCAGCTTCAGCGGCCTCAATCAGCCCCAGCATTTT

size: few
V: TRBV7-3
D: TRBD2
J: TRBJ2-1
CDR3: CASSSLGGRTYNEQFF
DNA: TGTGCCAGCAGCTCCCTGGGCGGGAGAACCTACAATGAGCAGTTCTTC

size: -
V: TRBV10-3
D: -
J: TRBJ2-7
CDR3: CAISEQDSRSAGNYEQYF
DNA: TGTGCCATCAGTGAGCAGGACTCCCGAAGCGCCGGGAATTACGAGCAGTACTTC

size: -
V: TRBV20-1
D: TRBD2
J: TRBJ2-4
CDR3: CSANPRTLLRGGVAVLDIQYF
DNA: TGCAGTGCTAACCCGAGGACGCTCCTCCGCGGGGGGGTCGCTGTGCTGGACATTCAGTACTTC

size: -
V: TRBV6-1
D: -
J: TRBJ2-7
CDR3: CASIQGPPYNEQYF
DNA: TGTGCCAGCATTCAGGGCCCGCCCTACAATGAGCAGTACTTC

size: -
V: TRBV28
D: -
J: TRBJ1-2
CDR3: CASTSFTGTYDYGYTF
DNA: TGTGCCAGCACTTCCTTTACGGGGACTTACGACTATGGCTACACCTTC

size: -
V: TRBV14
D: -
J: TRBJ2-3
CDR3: CASSQGVPRYAYF
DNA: TGTGCCAGCAGCCAAGGAGTTCCCAGATACGCGTATTTT

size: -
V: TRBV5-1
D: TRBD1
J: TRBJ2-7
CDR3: CASSPRDRPLSYEQYF
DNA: TGCGCCAGCAGCCCCCGGGACAGACCTCTCTCCTACGAGCAGTACTTC

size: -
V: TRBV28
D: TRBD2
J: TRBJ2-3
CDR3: CASSTGLAGDRGSTDTQYF
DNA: TGTGCCAGCAGTACCGGACTAGCGGGAGATCGGGGCAGCACAGATACGCAGTATTTT

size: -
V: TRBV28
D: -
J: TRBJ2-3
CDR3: CASSFSGLGTDTQYF
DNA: TGTGCCAGCAGCTTTAGCGGCCTCGGCACAGATACGCAGTATTTT

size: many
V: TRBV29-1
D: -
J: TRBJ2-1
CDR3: CSVGWNEQFF
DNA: TGCAGCGTTGGTTGGAATGAGCAGTTCTTC

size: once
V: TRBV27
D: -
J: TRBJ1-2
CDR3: CASSPDRSPSNYGYTF
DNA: TGTGCCAGCAGTCCCGACAGGTCACCGAGCAACTATGGCTACACCTTC

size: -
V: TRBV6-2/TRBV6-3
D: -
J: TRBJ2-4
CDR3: CASSNGVEFRPAKNIQYF
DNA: TGTGCCAGCAGCAACGGGGTTGAGTTTCGACCAGCCAAAAACATTCAGTACTTC

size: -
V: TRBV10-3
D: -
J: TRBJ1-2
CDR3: CAISAQTKNYGYTF
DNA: TGTGCCATCAGTGCCCAGACAAAAAACTATGGCTACACCTTC

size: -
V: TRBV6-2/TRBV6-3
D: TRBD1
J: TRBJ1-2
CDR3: CASSAQGWGYTF
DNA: TGTGCCAGCAGTGCACAGGGGTGGGGCTACACCTTC

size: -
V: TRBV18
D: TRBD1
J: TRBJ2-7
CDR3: CASSGQGSIYEQYF
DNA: TGTGCCAGCTCCGGACAGGGGTCAATCTACGAGCAGTACTTC

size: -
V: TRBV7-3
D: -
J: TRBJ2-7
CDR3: CASSAGQGNEQYF
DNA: TGTGCCAGCAGCGCAGGGCAGGGGAACGAGCAGTACTTC

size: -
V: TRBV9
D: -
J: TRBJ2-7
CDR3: CASSVGPGEQYF
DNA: TGTGCCAGCAGCGTAGGGCCCGGAGAGCAGTACTTC

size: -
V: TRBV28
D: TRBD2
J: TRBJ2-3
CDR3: CASSLAGLAGPTDTQYF
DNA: TGTGCCAGCAGTTTGGCGGGACTAGCGGGGCCCACAGATACGCAGTATTTT

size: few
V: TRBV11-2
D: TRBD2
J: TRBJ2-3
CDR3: CASSPPGGWERYAYF
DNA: TGTGCCAGCAGCCCCCCGGGGGGTTGGGAAAGATACGCGTATTTT